Listed here is a single T cell receptor beta chain. This may be a read error, as it is one base from a much larger clone. The CDR3 is 15 amino acids. V trimming: 1 base; J trimming: 2 bases; junction bases outside the gene matches: 4. CDR1 SGHKS and CDR2 YYEKEE come from the germline V gene (reference sequence). TCR beta cDNA was reverse-transcribed from approximately 0.45 ug of total RNA. The reaction used a constant-region primer and ProtoScript II reverse transcriptase. A slightly modified ARM-PCR protocol with three nested multiplex PCR rounds produced these TCR beta libraries. TRBV1-TRBV30 forward and Cbeta reverse primers drove the first two roughly 10-cycle rounds. Via MiXCR, TCRdb re-called the multiplex PCR reads, giving one row per CDR3 protein. In the table there are about 92,000 distinct CDR3 sequences, less than 75% of which are singletons. The source of the sample is a study of tumor-infiltrating lymphocytes in primary liver carcinoma.

Bulk tissue was left unsorted, and RNA and DNA were co-extracted from about 20-30 mg of it. The chain has TRBV5-5 and TRBJ2-3; 7 bases line up with TRBD1. This TCR was sampled from a man aged 40-49 years with primary liver carcinoma and hepatitis B virus infection. Sample: tumor-adjacent normal liver tissue. The CDR3 sequence is CASSLQGQLTDTQYF. In DNA, the CDR3 is TGTGCCAGCAGCTTGCAGGGACAGCTCACAGATACGCAGTATTTT.